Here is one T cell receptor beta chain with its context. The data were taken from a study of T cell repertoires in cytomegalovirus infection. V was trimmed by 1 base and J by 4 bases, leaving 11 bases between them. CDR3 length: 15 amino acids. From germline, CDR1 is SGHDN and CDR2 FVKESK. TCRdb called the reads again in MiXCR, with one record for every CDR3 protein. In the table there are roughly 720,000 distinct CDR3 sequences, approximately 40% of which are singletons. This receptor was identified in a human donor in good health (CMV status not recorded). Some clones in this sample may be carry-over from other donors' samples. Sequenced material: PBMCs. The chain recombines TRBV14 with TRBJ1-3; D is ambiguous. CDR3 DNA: TGTGCCAGCAGCCAAGGTAGACCGCGGGGAAACACCATATATTTT. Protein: CASSQGRPRGNTIYF. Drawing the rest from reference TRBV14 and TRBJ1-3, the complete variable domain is EAGVTQFPSHSVIEKGQTVTLRCDPISGHDNLYWYRRVMGKEIKFLLHFVKESKQDESGMPNNRFLAERTGGTYSTLKVQPAELEDSGVYFCASSQGRPRGNTIYFGEGSWLTVV.